The entry below describes one TCR beta chain. The CDR3 length is 15 residues. Trimming removed 2 bases from V and 5 bases from J, with 15 bases in between. CDR1 is MNHEY and CDR2 is SMNVEV in the germline V gene (reference sequence). This sample is part of a study of OX40 agonist ivuxolimab in advanced cancers. Study summary: Hepatocellular carcinoma, melanoma, renal cell or head and neck cancer was diagnosed in the dose-escalation patients. Antecedent anti-PD-1, anti-PD-L1 or anti-CTLA-4 therapy was permissible, with approximately 44% having received some.

The method was immunoSEQ multiplex PCR; TCRdb's version includes in-frame clones alone and lacks a portion of them. The sample records roughly 56,000 clones, around 86% being singletons. The receptor was isolated from an adult with an advanced solid tumor such as melanoma, head and neck, liver or kidney cancer. The sequencing used CD4+ or CD8+ T cells sorted from blood, collected in a trial of the OX40 agonist ivuxolimab. The rearrangement uses TRBV27 and TRBJ2-5; TRBD2 might be the D (6 bases). The CDR3 region has the DNA TGTGCCAGCAGTTTAGGTTTGGCAGGGAGGGAGACCCAGTACTTC. Residues: CASSLGLAGRETQYF.